This T cell receptor beta chain was retrieved from a study of cytomegalovirus exposure and HLA in healthy donors. General study results and limits: Presence/absence analyses assumed roughly uniform sequencing depth across donors. In terms of immune exposure information, only CMV serostatus was available.

The CDR3 is made up of 14 amino acids. From germline, CDR1 is SEHNR and CDR2 FQNEAQ (reference sequence). The V end was cut by 3 bases, the J end by 8 bases, with 13 bases between. Both 60 Vbeta primers and 13 Jbeta primers went into the PCR. The protocol was immunoSEQ multiplex PCR, while the TCRdb copy is restricted to in-frame clones and leaves out a portion. The table shows some 150,000 clones, with roughly 85% occurring only once. Details on this clone: The antigen remains unidentified.

The chain couples TRBV7-9 to TRBJ1-4, with a possible D match to TRBD1 (6 bases). Sequencing was performed on PBMCs. The clonotype comes from a woman under 40 in good health and CMV-seronegative. CDR3 amino acids: CASSFGRGGEKLFF. The CDR3 region has the DNA TGTGCCAGCAGCTTCGGCAGGGGTGGCGAAAAACTGTTTTTT.